The TCR beta chain under discussion was sequenced for a study of T cell repertoires in cytomegalovirus infection. Overall study context: CMV infection and matching HLA type were both indicated by public TCR beta signatures.

Broader study findings: CMV carriers having the relevant HLA were flagged by cumulative public TCR beta family frequency. Dominating the ex vivo response were HLA-C-restricted CMV-specific TCR beta clonotypes.

There are many counts of this clonotype. Its antigen is currently unknown. TCRdb used MiXCR to reprocess the reads, holding one entry per CDR3 protein. The sample consists of approximately 500,000 distinct CDR3 sequences, roughly 34% of them appearing once. V shed 5 bases and J 3 bases; nucleotides not matched to a gene: 8. CDR3 size: 16 residues. Germline V CDR1 and CDR2: SGHTA, FQGNSA. Sample: cultured PBMCs, taken from culture after CMV antigen stimulation. This clonotype was sampled from a human donor in good health (CMV status not recorded). Some clones in this sample may be carry-over from other donors' samples. This chain joins TRBV7-2 and TRBJ1-1; 11 bases are shared with TRBD1. CDR3: CASSPPPGQGDTEAFF. The CDR3 DNA sequence: TGTGCCAGCAGCCCTCCTCCGGGACAGGGGGACACTGAAGCTTTCTTT.